Presented here are 21 T cell receptor beta chains from one specimen sequenced in a study of metastatic and nonmetastatic thyroid tumors (dated by TCRdb to 2018 to 2020). None of the patients had been given any treatment before thyroid surgery. The method was PCR. The run used an Illumina HiSeq 4000. TCRdb itself trimmed the public reads at Q25 with fastp, ran MiXCR and retained productive beta chains. Recorded for this sample are approximately 84,000 clones; 15% of them occurred a single time. In total, the top ten clones hold roughly 3.9% of the sample. Material: blood. The receptors stem from a female donor with papillary thyroid cancer or a benign thyroid nodule (not recorded which). Some clones in this sample may be carry-over from other donors' samples.

The chain couples TRBV20-1 to TRBJ2-5; no reliable D call. The CDR3 is made up of 12 amino acids. In germline, CDR1 is DFQATT, CDR2 SNEGSKA (reference sequence). With 6 bases removed from V and 1 base from J, the gap between germline ends came to 9 bases. In nucleotides, the CDR3 is TGCAGTGCCCCGGACCGCCAAGAGACCCAGTACTTC. Translation: CSAPDRQETQYF.

This chain uses TRBV6-1 with TRBJ2-7; 11 nucleotides line up with TRBD2. Unmatched junction bases numbered 17, after V lost 6 bases and J lost 7 bases. Germline V CDR1 and CDR2: MNHNS, SASEGT. The CDR3 is made up of 17 amino acids. CDR3 in amino acids: CASRRSSGRPPAGEQYF. CDR3 nucleotide sequence: TGTGCCAGCAGGAGATCTAGCGGGAGGCCCCCAGCGGGGGAGCAGTACTTC.

In the case of this clone: The junction departs from germline at one end; a sequencing error may be responsible. The DNA for the CDR3 is TGTGCCAGCAGTTACACCAAAAGGGACAGCAGACCCTACGAGCAGTGCTTC. Translated: CASSYTKRDSRPYEQCF. The chain is built from TRBV6-2 or TRBV6-3 and TRBJ2-7, with 7 bases lining up with TRBD1. Germline assignment: CDR1 MNHEY and CDR2 SVGEGT. This CDR3 spans 17 amino acids.

This clone was seen many times. The chain links TRBV25-1 to TRBJ2-6; tentatively, D is TRBD1 (6 bases). The length of the CDR3 is 20 residues. Germline V lookup: CDR1 MGHDK, CDR2 SYGVNS. Trimming took 1 base from V and 2 from J, leaving 21 bases between them. CDR3 region: CASSEWLSPTGGPGANVLTF. CDR3 coding DNA: TGTGCCAGCAGTGAATGGCTTAGCCCCACTGGGGGCCCTGGGGCCAACGTCCTGACTTTC.

This clone was seen a handful of times. One base away lies a much larger clone, so this may be a sequencing read error. In DNA, the CDR3 is TGTGCCATCAGTGCAGACAGGGAGCCCAACACTGAAGCTTTCTTT. The encoded protein is CAISADREPNTEAFF. V gene TRBV10-3 combines with J gene TRBJ1-1, with TRBD1 identical over 7 bases. Germline trimming cut 4 bases from V and 2 bases from J; bases unmatched to any gene: 7. Germline V gives CDR1 ENHRY, CDR2 SYGVKD. This CDR3 region has 15 residues.

This clone was counted at least ten times. The chain links TRBV11-3 to TRBJ1-1, with 8 bases matching TRBD1. The CDR3 extends over 18 amino acids. The V gene end was trimmed by 3 bases and the J gene end by 5 bases; junction bases not matched to a gene: 17. CDR1 is SGHNT, CDR2 YENEEA, per germline. The CDR3: CASSFRGQAGALKTEAFF. The CDR3 DNA is TGTGCCAGCAGCTTCAGGGGACAGGCGGGAGCCCTCAAGACTGAAGCTTTCTTT. The whole variable domain, remainder taken from reference TRBV11-3 and TRBJ1-1, is EAGVVQSPRYKIIEKKQPVAFWCNPISGHNTLYWYLQNLGQGPELLIRYENEEAVDDSQLPKDRFSAERLKGVDSTLKIQPAELGDSAVYLCASSFRGQAGALKTEAFFGQGTRLTVV.

In its sample, this clone was seen a few times. The chain joins TRBV28 to TRBJ2-1; D is possibly TRBD2 (7 bases). The CDR3 is 15 residues long. Trimming pared 2 bases from V and 7 bases from J, leaving 15 bases between. Germline values: CDR1 MDHEN, CDR2 SYDVKM. The CDR3 spells CASSLAPGGRNEQFF. CDR3 DNA sequence: TGTGCCAGCAGTTTAGCCCCGGGGGGCAGAAATGAGCAGTTCTTC.

This clone was seen only a few times. The chain links TRBV6-1 to TRBJ2-7; tentative D call: TRBD2 (6 bases). CDR1 is MNHNS and CDR2 is SASEGT in the germline V gene. The CDR3 loop spans 15 amino acids. The V end lost 5 bases, the J end lost 5 bases, and 19 bases lay between the germline ends. CDR3 bases: TGTGCCAGCAGTCGTTCGGGGGAAGGCGGGCACGAGCAGTACTTC. Translation gives CASSRSGEGGHEQYF.

Regarding this clone: A much larger clonotype is one base distant, so this may be a read error. The chain couples TRBV28 to TRBJ2-5, with a weak D call TRBD2 (5 bases). The germline gives CDR1 MDHEN, CDR2 SYDVKM. The CDR3 extends over 12 amino acids. The CDR3 loop is CAIGIPQETQYF. The CDR3 bases are TGTGCGATCGGGATACCCCAAGAGACCCAGTACTTC.

This clone was seen many times. Other nucleotide sequences in the sample specify the same CDR3. The chain recombines TRBV7-9 with TRBJ2-4, with 9 bases that match TRBD2. V was pared by 5 bases and J by 7 bases, with 12 bases of the junction left unmatched. Germline values: CDR1 SEHNR, CDR2 FQNEAQ (reference sequence). The length of the CDR3 is 16 residues. The CDR3 DNA reads as TGTGCCAGCAGCCCCACCGGTAGCGGGGGCGGGAACATTCAGTACTTC. Protein: CASSPTGSGGGNIQYF. The variable domain in full, with the rest retrieved from reference TRBV7-9 and TRBJ2-4, is DTGVSQNPRHKITKRGQNVTFRCDPISEHNRLYWYRQTLGQGPEFLTYFQNEAQLEKSRLLSDRFSAERPKGSFSTLEIQRTEQGDSAMYLCASSPTGSGGGNIQYFGAGTRLSVL.

This clone was counted at least ten times. The chain employs TRBV12-3 or TRBV12-4 and TRBJ2-5; 10 nucleotides match TRBD2. The CDR3 contains 13 residues. V shed 6 bases, J shed 12 bases, and the junction held 10 bases outside the gene matches. The CDR3 protein is CASRIAGGLEEYF. Written as DNA, the CDR3 is TGTGCCAGCAGAATAGCGGGAGGACTGGAGGAGTACTTC.

In this sample, this clone turned up many times. The rearrangement links TRBV5-1 to TRBJ2-7; 8 bases match TRBD1. Germline CDR1 SGHRS, CDR2 YFSETQ. The CDR3 extends over 15 amino acids. Germline trimming cut 5 bases from V and 0 bases from J; bases unmatched to any gene: 7. The CDR3 here is CASSDPRGPSYEQYF. The CDR3 nucleotides are TGCGCCAGCAGTGACCCCAGGGGGCCCTCCTACGAGCAGTACTTC.

This clone is classed as medium-sized. The rearrangement joins TRBV6-2 or TRBV6-3 to TRBJ2-5; 8 bases are a match to TRBD2. This CDR3 region has 16 residues. CDR1 and CDR2 from the germline V gene are MNHEY and SVGEGT. V dropped 5 bases and J dropped 5; count of bases not matched to a gene: 13. CDR3 residues: CASSNHNPGLGETQYF. The CDR3 region has the DNA TGTGCCAGCAGTAACCATAACCCGGGACTAGGCGAGACCCAGTACTTC.

As for this clone: Additional DNA sequences in this sample encode the identical CDR3. The chain joins TRBV6-1 to TRBJ2-7; D may match TRBD1 or TRBD2 (5 bases each). The CDR3 is made up of 14 amino acids. Germline lookup yields CDR1 MNHNS and CDR2 SASEGT. The V end was cut by 5 bases, the J end by 4 bases, with 15 bases between. In DNA, the CDR3 is TGTGCCAGCAGTTCACGTGACAGCGGTTACGAGCAGTACTTC. Protein: CASSSRDSGYEQYF.

With respect to this clone: A much larger clone lies a single base off, so this may be a read error. The chain combines TRBV5-5 with TRBJ1-3, with 7 bases aligning to TRBD1. The CDR3 has 14 amino acids. The trim removed 4 bases at V and 8 bases at J, leaving 9 bases unmatched. Germline assignment: CDR1 SGHKS and CDR2 YYEKEE (reference sequence). Here the CDR3 DNA reads TGTGCCAGCAGCCTGGGACAGATCGGAGACACCATATATTTT. It is translated as CASSLGQIGDTIYF.

This clone has at least ten counts. The rearrangement links TRBV7-3 to TRBJ2-1, with D perhaps TRBD1 (6 bases). Germline V gene lookup returns CDR1 SGHTA and CDR2 FQGTGA. V gave up 1 base and J gave up 3 bases, with 16 bases separating them. This CDR3 comprises 17 residues. The CDR3 bases are TGTGCCAGCAGCTTAAATCGAGGGGGTTCTGGCTACAATGAGCAGTTCTTC. This gives the protein CASSLNRGGSGYNEQFF.

A note on this clone: It may be a read error: a sequence one base away is much more abundant. Other DNA sequences in the same sample also yield this CDR3. This chain links TRBV11-1 with TRBJ2-3, with D tentatively TRBD1 (5 bases). From germline, CDR1 is SGHAT and CDR2 FQDESV (reference sequence). This CDR3 has 15 amino acids. The CDR3 DNA follows: TGTGCCAGCAGCTCATCTGGACACTACACAGGTACGCAGTATTTT. Amino acid sequence: CASSSSGHYTGTQYF.

This clone was observed many times. The V call is TRBV6-5, the J call TRBJ1-1, with D maybe TRBD1 (5 bases). The CDR3 sequence is 16 residues long. Per germline, CDR1 MNHEY and CDR2 SVGAGI. V was trimmed by 2 bases and J by 1 base, leaving 14 bases between them. CDR3 nucleotides: TGTGCCAGCAGTTACCCCGGGGCAGGGAGGAACACTGAAGCTTTCTTT. This translates into CASSYPGAGRNTEAFF.

This clone was found a few times. This may be a read error, as it is one base from a much larger clone. The chain has TRBV15 and TRBJ2-2, with D maybe TRBD1 (5 bases). CDR3 length: 14 residues. The germline V gene encodes CDR1 LNHNV and CDR2 YYDKDF (reference sequence). V was cut by 2 bases and J by 6 bases, with 10 bases left in between. CDR3 amino acids: CATSRRSRAGELFF. CDR3 DNA: TGTGCCACCAGCAGAAGAAGCAGGGCCGGGGAGCTGTTTTTT.

This clone was seen repeatedly, ten times or more. A much larger clone sits a single nucleotide away, making a read error possible. Other nucleotide sequences from this sample produce the same CDR3. The chain joins TRBV6-1 to TRBJ1-5; 8 positions match TRBD1. This CDR3 region has 15 residues. Germline V gene data show CDR1 as MNHNS and CDR2 as SASEGT. This chain's CDR3 is CASRSPDRDNQPQHF. CDR3 DNA sequence: TGTGCCAGCAGGAGCCCGGACAGGGACAATCAGCCCCAGCATTTC.

J is TRBJ2-7 and V is TRBV28, with 10 bases identical to TRBD1. The CDR3 is 14 amino acids. The V gene's germline CDR1 is MDHEN and CDR2 SYDVKM. V gave up 8 bases and J gave up 1 base; unmatched junction bases: 5. Here the CDR3 DNA reads TGTGCCAGCCGTAGGACAGGGGGGTCCTACGAGCAGTACTTC. Its protein is CASRRTGGSYEQYF. Complete variable domain (other parts from reference TRBV28 and TRBJ2-7): DVKVTQSSRYLVKRTGEKVFLECVQDMDHENMFWYRQDPGLGLRLIYFSYDVKMKEKGDIPEGYSVSREKKERFSLILESASTNQTSMYLCASRRTGGSYEQYFGPGTRLTVT.